The entry that follows covers one T cell receptor (beta chain) sequence. Its antigen is not identified. The TCR library protocol attached unique molecular identifiers to the individual cDNA molecules. TCRdb independently ran MiXCR on the 5' RACE reads; one entry per CDR3 protein. The repertoire holds 20,000 to 25,000 distinct CDR3 sequences, around 5.8% seen once, with roughly 15% in the top ten. The sample comes from a study of early T cells in non-severe SARS-CoV-2 infection. Study-level information: Sequencing input comprised bulk RNA from unsorted whole blood; chain pairing was not available.

General observations from the study: VDJdb-based annotation leaned toward anti-spike CD8 responses and missed private and CD4 specificities.

The V gene's germline CDR1 is MGHRA and CDR2 YSYEKL. Deletions cut 0 bases from V and 6 bases from J, with 6 bases between. This CDR3 comprises 13 residues. The TCR sequence derives from an adult who was a healthcare worker with PCR-confirmed SARS-CoV-2 infection or an uninfected control (not recorded which). The source material was whole blood, sampled at baseline. The gene calls are TRBV4-1 and TRBJ2-1; D gene uncertain. In nucleotides, the CDR3 is TGCGCCAGCAGCCAAGAAATGCGCAATGAGCAGTTCTTC. Translated, it gives CASSQEMRNEQFF.